This T cell receptor beta chain is from a study of cytomegalovirus exposure and HLA in healthy donors (dated by TCRdb to 2015 to 2018). Regarding the study in general: An earlier analysis of roughly 610 of the donors reported 276 Gb of sequence data and 95 million to 140 million unique TCR beta sequences obtained from about 200 million T cells. Donor age, sex, ethnicity and CMV serostatus were compiled alongside the repertoire data. HLA typing included class I and class II loci at four-digit resolution. The study aimed to test whether signatures of past pathogen exposure could be identified by cataloging public T cell receptors. The study profiled the T cell repertoires of under 850 subjects by immunosequencing and related them to cytomegalovirus serostatus. A later genetic analysis used genome-wide SNP genotypes for about three fifths of the 666 donors, treating that subset as a discovery cohort. Rather than using new phenotypic data, the later analysis identified candidate immune exposures from TCR beta sequences and from how often those sequences occurred across donors. Of the approximately 370 genotyped donors, less than 90% were placed in the genetic ancestry cluster associated with self-reported Caucasian donors. Approximately 310 gigabases of sequencing data and 80 million or so unique TCR sequences were included in an early release covering several hundred HLA-typed donors. A separate validation cohort of more than 100 different subjects was used in addition to the roughly 720-subject first cohort. To predict cytomegalovirus infection status, the study combined high-throughput TCR immunosequencing, statistical association of individual TCRs with disease status, and machine learning. An earlier analysis of some 500 of the donors applied high-throughput TCR beta sequencing to assess whether each TCR beta V gene segment acted as functional or pseudogenic. Every discovery cohort repertoire had been produced on one sequencing platform. Across about 370 genotyped donors of the cohort, an average of approximately 240,000 unique TCR beta nucleotide sequences per donor were sequenced, and roughly 20% of those sequences were non-productive. The number of typed donors differed by locus: roughly 629-640 for A, B, C, DRB1 and DQB1; approximately 520 for DQA1; some 610 for DPA1; and around 450 for DPB1. A later analysis re-examined previously published TCR beta repertoires from hundreds of donors and added high-resolution HLA genotyping to investigate patterns of TCR occurrence. About five DR-DQ haplotypes were treated as single units for association and clustering because of strong linkage in the cohort. Points the paper makes about the study in general: Three of the identified cytomegalovirus-associated TCR beta chains were confirmed in vitro to be specific for cytomegalovirus antigens. Only TCR beta chains were sequenced in this cohort, and the absence of alpha or paired-chain data limited detectable features. Linkage disequilibrium might explain the correlated functional status among segregating V segments, but an unknown experimental factor could not be ruled out. A cluster of highly shared sequence variants was judged likely to be a technical artifact of the sequencing pipeline. Because HLA typing was unavailable for some donors at each locus, only the typed subset was used in association tests. Specific HLA alleles were associated with 15,000 to 20,000 TCR beta sequences at a false discovery rate of 0.05 in a later analysis. CMV serostatus was the only immune exposure information available for the cohort. Most TCR sequences were seen in very few donors, while some public TCRs were found in many individuals. An earlier analysis of approximately 570 of the donors showed that most TCR beta V segments appeared in productive rearrangements either about 87% or about 30% of the time, which broadly matched IMGT annotations. According to a later analysis, parvovirus B19, influenza, CMV and Epstein-Barr virus appeared linked to several top co-occurrence clusters. In a later analysis, HLA-associated TCR beta chains were found to be more clonally expanded and to have lower generation probabilities than equally common non-associated chains. A further reported finding was that TCR beta sequences accurately predicted the HLA-A and HLA-B alleles for most subjects in the first cohort. The 87-base-pair reads could not distinguish some IMGT-functional V segments, including TRBV6-2 and TRBV6-3, so those segments were excluded. In a later analysis, the rate of TCR association differed among HLA loci, with DRB1 alleles having the most associated TCRs and HLA-C alleles having the fewest. When HLA alleles, especially DR and DQ, strongly co-occurred, attributing TCR associations to individual alleles was difficult. A total of around 150 TCR beta chains were listed by the study as associated with cytomegalovirus. Because counts were too low, about 18 rarely observed V segments, including chromosome 9 orphons, were excluded from the earlier analysis of about 500 of the donors. Presence/absence analyses assumed roughly uniform sequencing depth across donors, an assumption that may not hold. According to the authors, the approach could potentially be generalized to other disease states and immunological phenotypes. The classifier was reported to diagnose cytomegalovirus status with high specificity and sensitivity in both the original and validation cohorts. In a later genetic analysis, a missense DCLRE1C variant was associated with V-gene and J-gene trimming of TCR beta chains, and the association was replicated in an independent cohort. A later genetic analysis reported fewer N-insertions in productive TCRs among donors in an Asian-associated ancestry cluster than the roughly 670-donor mean. A later analysis found that most CMV-associated TCR beta chains appeared HLA-restricted, with HLA associations seemingly driven largely by CMV exposure.

The cohort comprised 670 or so healthy bone marrow donors. All cohort members were sampled while nominally healthy, although unrecorded immune exposures were likely present. The donor was CMV seropositive and belonged to the group of 270 or so seropositive cohort members. Every donor gave a peripheral blood sample, and the peripheral blood mononuclear cells from that sample were used for TCR beta sequencing. Genomic DNA extraction from the blood cell samples was performed with the Qiagen DNeasy Blood Extraction Kit. CDR3 length: 12 amino acids, cysteine to phenylalanine. Only the CDR3 part of the read is kept: 36 bases, read in frame from the first base. V and J lose 5 bases and 5 bases, and a span of 9 bases separates them. Sequences MDHEN (CDR1) and SYDVKM (CDR2) are obtained from the germline V gene. A remark on this clone: The antigen it recognizes is unknown. Base qualities are not recorded, but no much larger clone differs from it by a single base.

Receptor amplification or capture employed the immunoSEQ multiplex PCR assay. For the multiplex PCR, a mixture combining 60 forward primers for TCR Vbeta segments and 13 reverse primers for TCR Jbeta segments was used. The CDR3 region of rearranged TCR beta genes was amplified from genomic DNA with a multiplex PCR assay. The amplified TCR beta libraries were sequenced on the Illumina HiSeq System as 87-base-pair reads. As for the original processing: A later analysis tallied roughly 76 million unique TCR beta chains across the 666 repertoires, and some 10 million of those chains were shared by two or more donors. A nearest-neighbor algorithm error-corrected the raw reads and collapsed the reads into unique sequences, merging closely related sequences to remove PCR and sequencing errors. To assign V, D and J gene segments, CDR3 sequences were aligned to IMGT reference sequences. For a sequence to be retained, at least a six-nucleotide match to both a V gene segment and a J gene segment was required. Rearrangements were called productive when the CDR3 lacked stop codons and stayed in frame with V and J; all others were non-productive. CDR3 was defined by IMGT convention, running from the second conserved V-encoded cysteine to the conserved J-encoded phenylalanine. In an earlier analysis of just under 600 of the donors, sequences lacking an unambiguous match to a single V gene segment were excluded. In an earlier analysis of almost 600 of the donors, a V segment was called functional when productive rearrangements were above 56.7%, and segregating when the standard deviation between donors exceeded 5%. A statistical classification framework was developed to diagnose cytomegalovirus status using the catalog of TCR beta chain sequences. A later analysis assigned V and J genes by comparing TCR nucleotide sequences with IMGT/GENE-DB human TR gene sequences. Using the TCRdist pipeline, a later analysis assigned CDR3 sequences along with most-parsimonious VDJ recombination scenarios. In a later analysis, every TCR beta chain was defined by the combination of its CDR3 amino acid sequence and its V-gene family, and reads without a unique V-gene family were dropped. In a later analysis, 500 to 650 highly shared, low-generation-probability nucleotide sequences were removed to address suspected cross-contamination and a sequencing artifact. In a later analysis, a clonal expansion index for each public chain was calculated from normalized within-repertoire ranks of inferred template counts. In a later analysis, generation probabilities were computed with a VDJ recombination model fitted to out-of-frame rearrangements, and the resulting probabilities were checked against IGoR. A later analysis scored TCR-TCR, TCR-HLA and TCR-CMV co-occurrence with hypergeometric tests, applying a repertoire-size bias correction to TCR pairs. A later analysis estimated false discovery rates by permuting HLA or CMV assignments 20 times. In a later analysis, co-occurring TCRs were grouped using DBSCAN, with TCRdist sequence similarity added in when clustering inside HLA-allele-positive subsets. Repertoires with fewer than 30,000 or more than 120,000 public chains, plus five repertoires with anomalous nucleotide sharing, were excluded from co-occurrence clustering. TCRdb carries this immuneACCESS record with in-frame sequences only. Its versions omit some clonotypes, under half of them owing to an unresolved V gene in the studies checked, with the rest unexplained. V and J calls plus clone size are reproduced from that table; the DNA served to infer D and trimming. Here the sample has approximately 190,000 clones; roughly 84% occur a single time. Of the sample, roughly 2.6% is held by the ten largest clones.

Sequenced material: PBMCs. The rearrangement joined TRBV28 to TRBJ1-2, with the D segment identity uncertain. This TCR was sampled from a woman between 50 and 59 years old in good health and CMV-seropositive. CDR3 loop: CASSRGGYGYTF. The bases read TGTGCCAGCAGTCGTGGCGGGTATGGCTACACCTTC.